Shown below are 13 T cell receptor beta chains from a single sample sequenced in a study of cytomegalovirus exposure and HLA in healthy donors. The repertoire was sequenced with immunoSEQ multiplex PCR; TCRdb's copy has only in-frame clones and lacks some. Counted here are some 200,000 clones, roughly 86% occurring once; the ten biggest clones make up 6% to 8%. The specimen was PBMCs. The receptors were gathered from a man aged 30-40 years in good health and CMV-seropositive.

V and J are TRBV6-4 and TRBJ1-2, with D unclear. Trimming stripped 3 bases from V and 6 bases from J, with 14 bases between. The CDR3 extends over 14 amino acids. Germline V gives CDR1 MRHNA, CDR2 SNTAGT. The DNA of the CDR3 is TGTGCCAGCAGTGAATCGTTCACGTCGGATGGCTACACCTTC. Residues: CASSESFTSDGYTF.

The rearrangement links TRBV2 to TRBJ2-5; 8 nucleotides match TRBD2. Germline V gene data show CDR1 as SNHLY and CDR2 as FYNNEI. CDR3 length: 13 residues. V was clipped by 6 bases and J by 5 bases; unmatched bases: 5. Written as DNA, the CDR3 is TGTGCCAGCAGAGCGGGGGAGAGTGAGACCCAGTACTTC. It yields the protein CASRAGESETQYF.

This clone was detected only a few times. The genes are TRBV28 and TRBJ1-2; TRBD1 agrees at 10 bases. The germline V gene encodes CDR1 MDHEN and CDR2 SYDVKM. The CDR3 is 15 residues long. V trimming: 6 bases; J trimming: 4 bases; junction bases outside the gene matches: 8. The CDR3 coding sequence is TGTGCCAGCAGCCTACCGGGACAGGGGACCTATGGCTACACCTTC. Translation: CASSLPGQGTYGYTF.

In the case of this clone: One junction end disagrees with the germline gene, perhaps due to a read error. The gene calls are TRBV7-9 and TRBJ2-7; 9 nucleotides agree with TRBD2. This CDR3 spans 14 amino acids. In germline, CDR1 is SEHNR, CDR2 FQNEAQ (reference sequence). The CDR3 coding sequence is TGTGCCAGCACCTTAGCGGGAGTATCCTACGAGCAGTACTTC. This gives the protein CASTLAGVSYEQYF.

The chain combines TRBV6-1 with TRBJ2-3; TRBD2 agrees at 9 bases. The CDR3 totals 17 residues. J gave up 4 bases and V 3 bases, and 11 bases lay outside the gene matches. CDR1 is MNHNS, CDR2 SASEGT, per germline. The CDR3 bases are TGTGCCAGCAGTGAGCACCCGGCTAGCGGGATCCCAGATACGCAGTATTTT. This gives the protein CASSEHPASGIPDTQYF.

V is TRBV6-6 and J is TRBJ2-7, with D maybe TRBD2 (6 bases). The CDR3 spans 14 residues. Germline-derived CDR1 and CDR2 are MNHNY and SVGAGI (reference sequence). V was trimmed by 7 bases and J by 4 bases, leaving 17 bases between them. CDR3 nucleotides: TGTGCCAGCATCAAGGGTGGCGGGATGTACGAGCAGTACTTC. Translation: CASIKGGGMYEQYF.

The V and J genes are TRBV19 and TRBJ2-3, with D uncertain. V shed 4 bases and J shed 5 bases, with 4 bases lying between them. Germline V lookup: CDR1 LNHDA, CDR2 SQIVND (reference sequence). CDR3 length: 11 residues. The CDR3 DNA is TGTGCCAGTAGTACCGAAGATACGCAGTATTTT. Translation: CASSTEDTQYF. Using reference TRBV19 and TRBJ2-3 for the parts outside the CDR3, the full variable domain is DGGITQSPKYLFRKEGQNVTLSCEQNLNHDAMYWYRQDPGQGLRLIYYSQIVNDFQKGDIAEGYSVSREKKESFPLTVTSAQKNPTAFYLCASSTEDTQYFGPGTRLTVL.

The V and J genes are TRBV4-1 and TRBJ1-4; no definite D call. V lost 4 bases and J 7 bases, leaving 16 bases between the germline ends. From germline, CDR1 is MGHRA and CDR2 YSYEKL. This CDR3 is 15 amino acids long. The CDR3 sequence is CASSRLPGTVEKLFF. The CDR3 DNA reads as TGCGCCAGCAGCCGCCTTCCGGGCACGGTTGAAAAACTGTTTTTT.

The chain joins TRBV19 to TRBJ1-5; the D gene is possibly TRBD1 (5 bases). Trimming shortened V by 2 bases and J by 2 bases, and 13 bases separated the two germline ends. Germline V gives CDR1 LNHDA, CDR2 SQIVND (reference sequence). The length of the CDR3 is 16 residues. For the CDR3, the DNA is TGTGCCAGTAGTATAACTGCCCTGGGGGGCAATCAGCCCCAGCATTTT. Residues: CASSITALGGNQPQHF.

This chain uses TRBV4-1 with TRBJ2-7; a weak D match, TRBD1 (5 bases). Trimming took off 8 bases at V and 0 bases at J, with 14 bases between the two ends. The CDR3 sequence is 14 residues long. Per germline, CDR1 MGHRA and CDR2 YSYEKL. The CDR3 loop is CASSQGLLSYEQYF. The CDR3 DNA is TGCGCCAGCTCCCAGGGCCTCCTCTCCTACGAGCAGTACTTC.

The gene calls are TRBV4-3 and TRBJ2-5; TRBD1 aligns across 8 bases. Germline CDR1 reads LGHNA; CDR2 reads YSLEER. The CDR3 loop spans 15 amino acids. V lost 3 bases to trimming and J lost 2 bases; unmatched junction nucleotides: 5. The CDR3 nucleotides are TGCGCCAGCAGCCAGGAGGACAGGGCTCAAGAGACCCAGTACTTC. This sequence encodes CASSQEDRAQETQYF.

The chain employs TRBV5-1 and TRBJ1-2; D is possibly TRBD1 (5 bases). The CDR3 consists of 14 residues. V lost 2 bases to trimming and J lost 7 bases, with 15 bases between them. Germline-derived CDR1 and CDR2 are SGHRS and YFSETQ. CDR3 coding DNA: TGCGCCAGCAGCTTAAGGTCGGGGCCCGTTGGCTACACCTTC. This translates into CASSLRSGPVGYTF.

The chain joins TRBV30 to TRBJ1-2; 10 positions agree with TRBD1. The length of the CDR3 is 13 residues. Germline CDR1 is GTSNPN and CDR2 is SVGIG (reference sequence). V shed 3 bases and J 8 bases; nucleotides not matched to a gene: 6. CDR3 in DNA: TGTGCCTGGAGGAGGGACAGGGGTTACGGCTACACCTTC. Translation gives CAWRRDRGYGYTF.